This TCR beta chain emerged from a study of blood T cell repertoires in COVID-19. The CDR3 runs to 13 residues. Germline CDR1 is LNHDA and CDR2 is SQIVND (reference sequence). The V end was cut by 5 bases, the J end by 8 bases, with 13 bases between. Measured with immunoSEQ multiplex PCR; TCRdb has only the in-frame clones, and not every one. The data show roughly 130,000 clones, with around 79% seen just once and less than 4.5% held by the top ten. The rearrangement joins TRBV19 to TRBJ2-1; maybe TRBD2 (5 bases). This clonotype originated in a man aged 55-75 years with acute or convalescent COVID-19. Sequences were obtained from peripheral blood. CDR3 nucleotides: TGTGCCAGTAGTTGGCTAGCTAGGGATGAGCAGTTCTTC. Its protein product is CASSWLARDEQFF.